The 27 T cell receptor beta chains below were found in one sample sequenced in a study of blood T cell repertoires in COVID-19. Only in-frame clones appear in the TCRdb table, and some are missing; sequencing was by immunoSEQ multiplex PCR. The sample lists 35,000 to 55,000 clones; around 90% were seen once. The sequenced material came from peripheral blood. The source of these receptors is a man aged 50 to 59 with active COVID-19.

The chain recombines TRBV29-1 with TRBJ1-1; 8 bases align to TRBD1. J was trimmed by 2 bases and V by 6 bases; bases with no gene match: 5. The CDR3 contains 13 residues. Germline CDR1 SQVTM, CDR2 ANQGSEA. The CDR3 DNA sequence: TGCAGCGTCCAACAGGGGGGAAACACTGAAGCTTTCTTT. This codes for CSVQQGGNTEAFF.

This sequence joins TRBV2 and TRBJ1-2, with a possible D match to TRBD1 (6 bases). Germline V gene sequence: CDR1 SNHLY, CDR2 FYNNEI. V dropped 5 bases and J dropped 2 bases, with 12 bases sitting between them. The CDR3 contains 14 residues. The CDR3 sequence is CASSLQGPNYGYTF. Here the CDR3 DNA reads TGTGCCAGCAGTCTACAGGGACCGAACTATGGCTACACCTTC.

Concerning this clone itself: At one end, the junction sequence differs from germline, possibly due to a read error. This chain links TRBV7-7 with TRBJ1-4; 8 nucleotides agree with TRBD1. Germline V gene data show CDR1 as SSHAT and CDR2 as FNYEAQ (reference sequence). This CDR3 is built from 16 residues. The CDR3: CASSLNSGQGNEKLFF. In nucleotides, the CDR3 is TGTGCTAGCAGCTTAAATTCTGGACAGGGCAATGAAAAACTGTTTTTT.

This chain joins TRBV11-1 and TRBJ1-1, with 8 positions matching TRBD1. Unmatched junction bases numbered 0, after V lost 1 base and J lost 5 bases. The CDR3 is 13 residues long. CDR1 is SGHAT, CDR2 FQDESV, per germline (reference sequence). The CDR3 DNA sequence: TGTGCCAGCAGCTTAGACAGGGGGACTGAAGCTTTCTTT. The encoded protein is CASSLDRGTEAFF.

V gene TRBV7-8 combines with J gene TRBJ1-5; the D is unclear. The germline V gene encodes CDR1 SGHVS and CDR2 FQNEAQ. CDR3 size: 18 residues. V was pared by 5 bases and J by 0 bases, with 20 bases between. CDR3 in amino acids: CASSPRTAGGYSNQPQHF. The CDR3 DNA is TGTGCCAGCAGCCCTAGGACCGCGGGAGGGTATAGCAATCAGCCCCAGCATTTT.

V usage is TRBV4-2 and J usage is TRBJ2-3; D may be TRBD2 (7 bases). Germline CDR1 and CDR2: LGHNA and YNFKEQ. CDR3 length: 13 amino acids. V was trimmed by 0 bases and J by 8 bases, leaving 9 bases between them. CDR3 nucleotides: TGTGCCAGCAGCCAAGAGGGGGGGCGTACGCAGTATTTT. Amino acid sequence: CASSQEGGRTQYF.

V gene TRBV24-1 combines with J gene TRBJ2-4; TRBD1 is a possible D gene (5 bases). The ends were cut back, 5 bases at V and 0 bases at J, with 16 bases in the middle. Germline V lookup: CDR1 KGHDR, CDR2 SFDVKD. CDR3 size: 17 residues. In DNA, the CDR3 is TGTGCCACCAGTGCCCCCGACGGACACCTAGCCAAAAACATTCAGTACTTC. This encodes CATSAPDGHLAKNIQYF.

The chain has TRBV21-1 and TRBJ1-1; the D segment call TRBD1 is taken from the table without a DNA check. TRBV21-1 is annotated as a pseudogene. The CDR3 is made up of 19 amino acids. The CDR3 spells CASSNPARFKDRAHTEAFF. The DNA for the CDR3 is TGTGCCAGCAGCAACCCCGCCCGCTTTAAAGACAGGGCTCACACTGAAGCTTTCTTT.

This chain joins TRBV29-1 and TRBJ2-5; possible D gene TRBD1, 6 bases. The V end was cut by 4 bases, the J end by 5 bases, with 11 bases between. The CDR3 spans 12 residues. Germline CDR1 is SQVTM and CDR2 is ANQGSEA. This CDR3 reads CSVAGERETQYF. In DNA, the CDR3 is TGCAGCGTTGCAGGGGAGCGTGAGACCCAGTACTTC. Drawing the rest from reference TRBV29-1 and TRBJ2-5, the complete variable domain is SAVISQKPSRDICQRGTSLTIQCQVDSQVTMMFWYRQQPGQSLTLIATANQGSEATYESGFVIDKFPISRPNLTFSTLTVSNMSPEDSSIYLCSVAGERETQYFGPGTRLLVL.

The chain combines TRBV4-3 with TRBJ2-5; 11 bases map to TRBD2. V dropped 2 bases and J dropped 9; count of bases not matched to a gene: 2. Germline V gene data show CDR1 as LGHNA and CDR2 as YSLEER. The CDR3 runs to 13 residues. The CDR3 protein is CASSQTSGGPQYF. The CDR3 nucleotides are TGCGCCAGCAGCCAAACTAGCGGGGGCCCCCAGTACTTC.

This chain joins TRBV5-1 and TRBJ1-6, with 8 positions matching TRBD1. The CDR3 sequence is 18 residues long. V trimming: 0 bases; J trimming: 1 base; junction bases outside the gene matches: 6. CDR1 is SGHRS and CDR2 is YFSETQ in the germline V gene. CDR3 bases: TGCGCCAGCAGCTTGGGTCATCAGGGGGCATCCTATAATTCACCCCTCCACTTT. This encodes CASSLGHQGASYNSPLHF.

The chain couples TRBV11-3 to TRBJ1-4; tentatively, D is TRBD1 (5 bases). The germline V and J ends were trimmed by 8 bases and 6 bases, with 19 bases remaining between them. The CDR3 length is 15 residues. Germline V CDR1 and CDR2: SGHNT, YENEEA. The CDR3 bases are TGTGCCAGCGCCCCTTGCAGGGCCCGCCATGAAAAACTGTTTTTT. This codes for CASAPCRARHEKLFF. Drawing the rest from reference TRBV11-3 and TRBJ1-4, the complete variable domain is EAGVVQSPRYKIIEKKQPVAFWCNPISGHNTLYWYLQNLGQGPELLIRYENEEAVDDSQLPKDRFSAERLKGVDSTLKIQPAELGDSAVYLCASAPCRARHEKLFFGSGTQLSVL.

The rearrangement uses TRBV4-3 and TRBJ2-1; 7 nucleotides align to TRBD1. V shed 1 base, J shed 8 bases, and the junction held 14 bases outside the gene matches. Germline assignment: CDR1 LGHNA and CDR2 YSLEER. The CDR3 sequence is 17 residues long. This CDR3 reads CASSQGRNMDRPDEQFF. In DNA form, the CDR3 reads TGCGCCAGCAGCCAAGGGAGAAACATGGACAGGCCGGATGAGCAGTTCTTC.

This chain joins TRBV18 and TRBJ1-3; D uncertain. This CDR3 has 16 amino acids. CDR1 is KGHSH and CDR2 is LQKENI in the germline V gene. The V end was cut by 6 bases, the J end by 0 bases, with 15 bases between. In DNA form, the CDR3 reads TGTGCCAGCTCCCCATCGGGGTACGTCTCTGGAAACACCATATATTTT. As protein: CASSPSGYVSGNTIYF.

The chain recombines TRBV9 with TRBJ2-7; D remains unclear. From germline, CDR1 is SGDLS and CDR2 YYNGEE. The CDR3 contains 13 residues. Trimming left V 0 bases short and J 12 bases short, with 16 bases between. CDR3 sequence reads: CASSVVGPGCRYF. Here the CDR3 DNA reads TGTGCCAGCAGCGTAGTGGGTCCCGGGTGTCGGTACTTC.

The CDR3 DNA sequence: TGTGCTAGTGGTTGGGGGGGTTTTGGAAACACCATATATTTT. This sequence encodes CASGWGGFGNTIYF. The chain uses TRBV12-5 and TRBJ1-3, with a weak D call TRBD1 (5 bases). CDR1 LGHNT and CDR2 FRNRAP come from the germline V gene. The CDR3 is 14 residues long. V was clipped by 4 bases and J by 3 bases, with 10 bases between them.

The J gene is TRBJ2-1, the V gene TRBV3-1 (or the pseudogene TRBV3-2); TRBD2 agrees at 9 bases. Germline loops: CDR1 LGHDT, CDR2 YNNKEL (reference sequence). With 5 bases clipped from V and 1 base from J, the junction kept 3 bases outside the gene matches. The CDR3 has 15 residues. CDR3 loop: CASSTLAGSYNEQFF. The DNA of the CDR3 is TGTGCCAGCAGCACCCTAGCGGGGTCCTACAATGAGCAGTTCTTC.

J is TRBJ2-7 and V is TRBV19; tentative D call: TRBD2 (5 bases). The CDR3 length is 15 residues. V lost 11 bases and J 1 base, leaving 21 bases between the germline ends. Per the germline V gene, CDR1 is LNHDA and CDR2 is SQIVND (reference sequence). CDR3 in DNA: TGTGCCGTGGAGGCCGGACCTCCCAATTCCTACGAGCAGTACTTC. Translated: CAVEAGPPNSYEQYF.

The chain is built from TRBV28 and TRBJ2-7; TRBD2 matches at 9 bases. The CDR3 is 16 residues long. From germline, CDR1 is MDHEN and CDR2 SYDVKM. Trimming at V came to 5 bases and at J to 2 bases, leaving 10 bases not matched to a gene. This CDR3 is CASSPIAGASTYEQYF. Written as DNA, the CDR3 is TGTGCCAGCAGTCCGATAGCGGGGGCGTCGACCTACGAGCAGTACTTC.

The V gene is TRBV10-1, the J gene TRBJ2-7; 11 bases line up with TRBD1. CDR3 size: 15 residues. J was trimmed by 5 bases and V by 5 bases; bases with no gene match: 8. Germline assignment: CDR1 WNHNN and CDR2 SYGVQD (reference sequence). The CDR3 region has the DNA TGCGCCAGCAGTCCTGGGACAGGGGGTAAAGACGAGCAGTACTTC. Translated: CASSPGTGGKDEQYF.

This clone was seen a single time. The chain links TRBV6-5 to TRBJ1-6; D is possibly TRBD1 (6 bases). CDR3 length: 15 amino acids. CDR1 and CDR2 from the germline V gene are MNHEY and SVGAGI. Trimming shortened V by 5 bases and J by 10 bases, and 18 bases separated the two germline ends. CDR3 protein: CASSSQGMEGSPLHF. Here the CDR3 DNA reads TGTGCCAGCAGTAGCCAGGGGATGGAAGGGTCACCCCTCCACTTT.

The chain couples TRBV4-3 to TRBJ1-1; 8 bases are shared with TRBD1. V lost 6 bases, J lost 4 bases, and 13 bases stayed unmatched. Germline lookup yields CDR1 LGHNA and CDR2 YSLEER. CDR3 length: 16 amino acids. The CDR3 nucleotides read TGCGCCAGCAGTTTCCAGGGGGCGCGGTGGGTCACTGAAGCTTTCTTT. It codes for CASSFQGARWVTEAFF.

This clone has just a few counts. This sequence joins TRBV19 and TRBJ2-4; possibly TRBD1 for D (5 bases). The CDR3 covers 13 residues. The germline CDR1 and CDR2 sequences are LNHDA and SQIVND (reference sequence). Deletions cut 10 bases from V and 5 bases from J, with 15 bases between. The chain's CDR3 is CATSGQGQNIQYF. The CDR3 DNA reads TGTGCCACCTCCGGTCAGGGCCAAAACATTCAGTACTTC.

The gene calls are TRBV14 and TRBJ2-1; TRBD2 is a possible D gene (5 bases). V was shortened by 2 bases and J by 0 bases, with 14 bases between the two germline ends. The CDR3 totals 17 residues. Germline lookup yields CDR1 SGHDN and CDR2 FVKESK. CDR3 protein: CASSQLTSGSSYNEQFF. CDR3 DNA: TGTGCCAGCAGCCAACTTACCTCGGGGAGCTCCTACAATGAGCAGTTCTTC. The whole variable domain, remainder taken from reference TRBV14 and TRBJ2-1, is EAGVTQFPSHSVIEKGQTVTLRCDPISGHDNLYWYRRVMGKEIKFLLHFVKESKQDESGMPNNRFLAERTGGTYSTLKVQPAELEDSGVYFCASSQLTSGSSYNEQFFGPGTRLTVL.

This chain joins TRBV7-2 and TRBJ1-6; 10 nucleotides line up with TRBD1. V was clipped by 4 bases and J by 9 bases; unmatched bases: 9. From germline, CDR1 is SGHTA and CDR2 FQGNSA. The CDR3 runs 16 residues. The CDR3 nucleotides are TGTGCCAGCAGCTACTCGTCCGGGACAGGGGCTTCACCCCTCCACTTT. It yields the protein CASSYSSGTGASPLHF.

The genes are TRBV6-5 and TRBJ1-1; D may be TRBD1 (6 bases). CDR1 is MNHEY, CDR2 SVGAGI, per germline. V dropped 8 bases and J dropped 5 bases, with 18 bases sitting between them. The CDR3 totals 14 residues. The CDR3 loop reads CASGLTTGWTEAFF. DNA of the CDR3: TGTGCCAGCGGCCTTACGACAGGATGGACTGAAGCTTTCTTT.

The gene calls are TRBV11-3 and TRBJ2-3, with 11 bases aligning to TRBD2. This CDR3 comprises 16 residues. After removal of 2 bases from V and 5 bases from J, the junction contained 6 bases not matched to a gene. Germline V gene data show CDR1 as SGHNT and CDR2 as YENEEA. For the CDR3, the DNA is TGTGCCAGCAGCTTAATAGCGGGGGGGCCTGGAGATACGCAGTATTTT. Translated, it gives CASSLIAGGPGDTQYF.